This passage covers 16 T cell receptor beta chains from one sample sequenced in a study of vaccination and CD4 T cells after COVID-19 (dated by TCRdb to between 2021 and 2024). Per the publication, the treatment or condition label means: roughly 11-day PBMC culture with coronavirus spike peptide pools or control peptides (ViraFEST assay). No antigen has been identified for these receptors. The library was built by means of PCR. The listed sequencing device is Illumina iSeq 100. TCR sequencing of DNA from cultured CD4+ T cells used the Oncomine TCR Beta short-read assay at the Johns Hopkins FTIC core. Starting from the raw public reads, TCRdb applied fastp trimming at Q25, assembled clones with MiXCR and retained in-frame beta chains. All rows with the same CDR3 protein become a single entry with the most common DNA and genes. A total of around 9,800 distinct CDR3 sequences appear in this sample, approximately 48% of them only once. The ten largest clones take up around 21% of the sample.

The sequencing input was CD4+ T cells from blood, cultured in vitro. The receptor source for this set is a human donor who had recovered from COVID-19.

The table lists this clonotype with a few counts. The chain recombines TRBV19 with TRBJ2-7; the D gene is possibly TRBD1 (6 bases). Germline CDR1 reads LNHDA; CDR2 reads SQIVND (reference sequence). With 6 bases removed from V and 2 bases from J, the gap between germline ends came to 11 bases. The CDR3 consists of 13 residues. The CDR3 DNA is TGTGCCAGTAGGAAACAGGGAGCCTACGAGCAGTACTTC. Protein: CASRKQGAYEQYF.

This rearrangement joins TRBV20-1 to TRBJ2-3, with 13 nucleotides matching TRBD2. The CDR3 totals 16 residues. V lost 2 bases and J lost 2; bases outside the gene matches: 4. The germline V gene encodes CDR1 DFQATT and CDR2 SNEGSKA (reference sequence). CDR3 loop: CSARLGLAGDTDTQYF. The CDR3 DNA is TGCAGTGCTAGACTCGGACTAGCGGGGGACACAGATACGCAGTATTTT.

V usage is TRBV20-1 and J usage is TRBJ1-5, with D hard to call. The CDR3 runs to 16 residues. Per germline, CDR1 DFQATT and CDR2 SNEGSKA (reference sequence). The V and J ends lost 4 bases and 2 bases respectively, with 18 bases between them. CDR3: CSATRHPAVGNQPQHF. The CDR3 bases are TGCAGTGCTACAAGACATCCGGCGGTCGGCAATCAGCCCCAGCATTTT.

This clonotype is classed as medium-sized. V usage is TRBV19 and J usage is TRBJ2-1; 7 nucleotides match TRBD1. The CDR3 runs 13 residues. The ends lost 9 bases at V and 4 bases at J; junction bases unmatched: 6. The germline V gene has CDR1 LNHDA and CDR2 SQIVND (reference sequence). In nucleotides, the CDR3 is TGTGCCAGCCGGGACAGCCATTACAATGAGCAGTTCTTC. Its protein product is CASRDSHYNEQFF. The complete variable domain, with remaining parts taken from reference TRBV19 and TRBJ2-1, reads DGGITQSPKYLFRKEGQNVTLSCEQNLNHDAMYWYRQDPGQGLRLIYYSQIVNDFQKGDIAEGYSVSREKKESFPLTVTSAQKNPTAFYLCASRDSHYNEQFFGPGTRLTVL.

CDR3 DNA sequence: TGTGCCAGCAGTTTAGGCCCATGGAGGCCCCAGCATTTT. Its translation is CASSLGPWRPQHF. This chain uses TRBV27 with TRBJ1-5, with D unresolved. Between the trimmed V and J ends, which lost 2 bases and 9 bases, there was a span of 11 bases. This CDR3 has 13 residues. Germline V CDR1 and CDR2: MNHEY, SMNVEV (reference sequence).

Only one count was recorded for this clonotype. This chain uses TRBV6-5 with TRBJ1-3; D is unresolved. The length of the CDR3 is 16 residues. Germline V gene data show CDR1 as MNHEY and CDR2 as SVGAGI. V shed 3 bases and J shed 0 bases, with 12 bases lying between them. The CDR3 sequence: CASSYKPRSSGNTIYF. The CDR3 DNA sequence: TGTGCCAGCAGTTATAAGCCGAGAAGCTCTGGAAACACCATATATTTT.

This clonotype has just a few counts. V and J are TRBV7-2 and TRBJ2-5; D is possibly TRBD1 (5 bases). This CDR3 comprises 16 residues. Germline-derived CDR1 and CDR2 are SGHTA and FQGNSA. V was shortened by 1 base and J by 5 bases, with 17 bases between the two germline ends. CDR3 DNA sequence: TGTGCCAGCAGCTTAGGACCCCCCCAGGGTGGGGAGACCCAGTACTTC. It encodes CASSLGPPQGGETQYF.

This chain links TRBV6-5 with TRBJ2-7; 9 bases are shared with TRBD2. The CDR3 spans 15 residues. J was trimmed by 2 bases and V by 3 bases; bases with no gene match: 5. Germline CDR1 MNHEY, CDR2 SVGAGI. The CDR3 DNA is TGTGCCAGCAGTTATCTAGCGGGGAATCCCTACGAGCAGTACTTC. This sequence encodes CASSYLAGNPYEQYF.

V is TRBV11-3 and J is TRBJ2-7; D is undetermined. Trimming took 8 bases from V and 6 from J, leaving 17 bases between them. In germline, CDR1 is SGHNT, CDR2 YENEEA. The CDR3 loop spans 13 amino acids. CDR3 bases: TGTGCCAGCGGACCGCAGGAAGTCGGCGAGCAGTACTTC. Translated, it gives CASGPQEVGEQYF. Variable domain in full (rest from reference TRBV11-3 and TRBJ2-7): EAGVVQSPRYKIIEKKQPVAFWCNPISGHNTLYWYLQNLGQGPELLIRYENEEAVDDSQLPKDRFSAERLKGVDSTLKIQPAELGDSAVYLCASGPQEVGEQYFGPGTRLTVT.

The V call is TRBV11-2, the J call TRBJ2-2; D is undetermined. This CDR3 contains 14 residues. The germline CDR1 and CDR2 sequences are SGHAT and FQNNGV. Trimming shortened V by 4 bases and J by 6 bases, and 12 bases separated the two germline ends. CDR3 sequence (DNA): TGTGCCAGCAGCTCTTTCTCCGCGTCCGGGGAGCTGTTTTTT. Encoded protein: CASSSFSASGELFF.

In this sample, this clonotype turned up once. The chain couples TRBV7-9 to TRBJ1-2; D unclear. The germline V gene encodes CDR1 SEHNR and CDR2 FQNEAQ (reference sequence). This CDR3 comprises 13 residues. The V and J ends lost 2 bases and 8 bases respectively, with 12 bases between them. In DNA form, the CDR3 reads TGTGCCAGCAGCTTATCTGGGGTCGAGGGCTACACCTTC. Translation gives CASSLSGVEGYTF.

This clonotype appeared a few times. This rearrangement joins TRBV25-1 to TRBJ1-4, with 9 positions matching TRBD1. This CDR3 region has 15 residues. With V trimmed by 6 bases and J by 3 bases, 5 bases remained unmatched. Per the germline V gene, CDR1 is MGHDK and CDR2 is SYGVNS. The DNA of the CDR3 is TGTGCCAGCAGGGACAGGGGCAGGGCTAATGAAAAACTGTTTTTT. It specifies CASRDRGRANEKLFF.

The chain recombines TRBV6-2 or TRBV6-3 with TRBJ2-7; TRBD1 matches at 7 bases. Germline CDR1 is MNHEY and CDR2 is SVGEGT. Trimming removed 4 bases from V and 0 bases from J; junction bases left unmatched: 3. The CDR3 consists of 14 residues. Here the CDR3 reads CASSLDRSSYEQYF. For the CDR3, the DNA is TGTGCCAGCAGTTTGGACAGGTCCTCCTACGAGCAGTACTTC.

The rearrangement uses TRBV20-1 and TRBJ1-1; D is ambiguous. V lost 3 bases and J 10 bases, leaving 12 bases between the germline ends. Germline V CDR1 and CDR2: DFQATT, SNEGSKA (reference sequence). The CDR3 extends over 11 amino acids. The CDR3 nucleotides are TGCAGTGCTAGGGGTGGAGGGTCAGCTTTCTTT. Translation gives CSARGGGSAFF.

The genes are TRBV15 and TRBJ1-2, with no clear D. The CDR3 covers 16 residues. V dropped 0 bases and J dropped 5 bases, with 16 bases sitting between them. Looked up from germline, CDR1 is LNHNV and CDR2 is YYDKDF (reference sequence). Written as DNA, the CDR3 is TGTGCCACCAGCAGAGATTACGCGGGTGTAGGGTATGGCTACACCTTC. It translates to CATSRDYAGVGYGYTF. The full variable domain, with the rest looked up from reference TRBV15 and TRBJ1-2, is DAMVIQNPRYQVTQFGKPVTLSCSQTLNHNVMYWYQQKSSQAPKLLFHYYDKDFNNEADTPDNFQSRRPNTSFCFLDIRSPGLGDTAMYLCATSRDYAGVGYGYTFGSGTRLTVV.

The sample holds a few counts of this clonotype. This chain joins TRBV20-1 and TRBJ2-1, with D perhaps being TRBD1 or TRBD2 (5 bases each). Trimming stripped 2 bases from V and 6 bases from J, with 14 bases between. The CDR3 length is 14 residues. Germline V gene data show CDR1 as DFQATT and CDR2 as SNEGSKA (reference sequence). DNA for the CDR3: TGCAGTGCTAGAAGGGACCCCGTGGGCAATGAGCAGTTCTTC. Protein product: CSARRDPVGNEQFF.